This T cell receptor (beta chain) was recorded in a study of blood T cells in healthy people across ages. Study results and limitations: Per million T cells, TCR beta diversity dropped about linearly as age rose. Leaving the PBMCs unsorted stopped any conclusive comparison of naive versus antigen-experienced cells.

Remarks on this clonotype: Its matching antigen is unknown.

The CDR3 has 14 residues. J lost 4 bases, V lost 7 bases, and 5 bases had no gene match. Then a second PCR, running about 6 to 12 cycles, was carried out with a sample-barcoded 5' primer and a J-beta primer mix. TCRdb analysed the 5' RACE reads with MiXCR anew, one entry per CDR3 protein. There are about 500,000 distinct CDR3 sequences in the sample; approximately 25% occur only once, and just over 8.5% lies in the top ten. This sample was shared with a second study, whose subject was T cells of mothers and their children. That investigation notes: Each 15 ul cDNA reaction used roughly 1.6 ug RNA; all RNA was used. Each mother yielded more than 9.5 million TCR beta CDR3 reads. Each child yielded some 3 million reads.

The receptor's source is a boy between 10 and 17 years old in good health. The rearrangement uses TRBV12-3 or TRBV12-4 and TRBJ2-3; TRBD2 matches 10 bases. Sequenced input: blood. CDR3 residues: CASTPLAGADTQYF. The CDR3 nucleotides read TGTGCCAGCACCCCTCTAGCGGGGGCAGATACGCAGTATTTT.